These 3 T cell receptor beta chains came from one sample sequenced in a study of blood T cells in healthy people across ages. Next came a second PCR, run for 7 to 11 cycles, which used a sample-barcoded 5' primer along with a J-beta primer mix. TCRdb called the 5' RACE reads again in MiXCR, with one record for every CDR3 protein. This table has more than 900,000 distinct CDR3 sequences, around 25% appearing once. The data also belong to a second study, concerning T cells of mothers and their children.

Sequenced: blood. All receptors derive from a girl aged 2 to 10 in good health.

The chain employs TRBV20-1 and TRBJ2-5, with 11 nucleotides matching TRBD2. CDR1 and CDR2 (germline): DFQATT, SNEGSKA (reference sequence). J was trimmed by 4 bases and V by 1 base; bases with no gene match: 8. The CDR3 covers 16 residues. CDR3 coding DNA: TGCAGTGCTAGAGCTAGCGGGAGGTTTAGGGGAGAGACCCAGTACTTC. Its protein product is CSARASGRFRGETQYF.

This clonotype has only a few counts. The chain is built from TRBV29-1 and TRBJ1-1; the D gene is possibly TRBD1 (5 bases). CDR3 length equals 13 residues. Trimming took off 7 bases at V and 5 bases at J, with 17 bases between the two ends. CDR1 and CDR2 (germline): SQVTM, ANQGSEA. The CDR3, as DNA: TGCAGCGGGTCAGGGCGTGCGGGGACTGAAGCTTTCTTT. Translated, it gives CSGSGRAGTEAFF.

The CDR3 DNA sequence: TGTGCCAGCAGTTTAACAGGGGCGAGGACCGGGGAGCTGTTTTTT. This translates into CASSLTGARTGELFF. The chain joins TRBV27 to TRBJ2-2, with 7 bases lining up with TRBD1. This CDR3 is built from 15 residues. With V trimmed by 2 bases and J by 5 bases, 5 bases remained unmatched. From germline, CDR1 is MNHEY and CDR2 SMNVEV (reference sequence).